This T cell receptor (beta chain) was identified in a study of blood T cell repertoires in COVID-19. Only in-frame clones appear in the TCRdb table, and some are missing; sequencing was by immunoSEQ multiplex PCR. The sample records about 89,000 clones, around 93% being singletons. Germline assignment: CDR1 SGHVS and CDR2 FNYEAQ. J gave up 15 bases and V 5 bases, and 12 bases lay outside the gene matches. The CDR3 contains 13 residues. The source material was peripheral blood. This clonotype was obtained from a human donor with active COVID-19. The donor label of this sample is uncertain. The chain joins TRBV7-6 to TRBJ2-1, with 8 bases fitting TRBD2. CDR3 coding DNA: TGTGCCAGCAGCGTTAGCAGCGGGGGCCCTCTGTTCTTC. Its protein is CASSVSSGGPLFF.